The rows below give T cell receptor beta chains drawn from one sample of a study of cytomegalovirus exposure and HLA in healthy donors. Clones were read by immunoSEQ multiplex PCR, and TCRdb kept only the in-frame ones, dropping some. Of fewer than 80,000 clones in the sample, about 81% were seen once. The sample comprised PBMCs. The receptors here all came from a woman aged 30 to 39 in good health and CMV-seronegative. CDR3s include the opening cysteine and the closing phenylalanine or tryptophan. Each record gives: V gene, D gene, J gene, clone size, CDR3 protein, CDR3 DNA. The D gene is left open where the match is weak. The size of a clone is reported for some rows only, either as once, few or many, or as a class for expanded clones.

TRBV7-9	TRBD1	TRBJ2-7	-	CASSTGDRGAYEQYF	TGTGCCAGCAGCACCGGTGACAGGGGGGCCTACGAGCAGTACTTC
TRBV27	TRBD1	TRBJ2-7	-	CASSVRIGQGNEQYF	TGTGCCAGCAGTGTGCGGATAGGACAGGGAAACGAGCAGTACTTC
TRBV7-2	-	TRBJ2-7	-	CASSLTGFREPSYEQYF	TGTGCCAGCAGCCTCACCGGATTCCGGGAGCCTTCCTACGAGCAGTACTTC
TRBV10-3	-	TRBJ2-1	-	CANPGEGVKFF	TGTGCCAACCCGGGAGAAGGGGTTAAGTTCTTC
TRBV29-1	-	TRBJ1-1	few	CSVGNTEAFF	TGCAGCGTCGGGAACACTGAAGCTTTCTTT
TRBV27	TRBD1	TRBJ2-7	-	CASSLWTGGNEQYF	TGTGCCAGCAGTTTATGGACAGGGGGTAACGAGCAGTACTTC
TRBV7-2	-	TRBJ2-1	-	CASSLEISGYNEQFF	TGTGCCAGCAGCTTAGAAATTAGCGGATACAATGAGCAGTTCTTC
TRBV25-1	-	TRBJ1-3	-	CASSERDSGNTIYF	TGTGCCAGCAGTGAAAGAGACTCTGGAAACACCATATATTTT
TRBV11-1	-	TRBJ2-3	-	CASSILEASSTDTQYF	TGTGCCAGCAGCATCCTCGAAGCCTCTAGCACAGATACGCAGTATTTT
TRBV6-6	TRBD1	TRBJ2-3	-	CASRPGTGSLYTQYF	TGTGCCAGCAGGCCAGGGACAGGGTCCCTGTATACGCAGTATTTT
TRBV30	TRBD1	TRBJ2-7	-	CAWSGDRGGNYEQYF	TGTGCCTGGAGTGGGGACAGGGGAGGCAACTACGAGCAGTACTTC
TRBV6-1	-	TRBJ2-6	-	CAGGLWRANVLTF	TGTGCCGGGGGCCTCTGGAGGGCCAACGTCCTGACTTTC
TRBV19	-	TRBJ1-4	-	CASRTRAEKLFF	TGTGCCAGTAGGACCAGGGCTGAAAAACTGTTTTTT
TRBV5-4	TRBD1	TRBJ2-5	-	CASSKPGTGMGETQYF	TGTGCCAGCAGCAAACCCGGGACAGGGATGGGGGAGACCCAGTACTTC
TRBV28	TRBD1	TRBJ2-5	-	CAGRGQGARETQYF	TGTGCCGGCAGGGGACAGGGGGCTAGGGAGACCCAGTACTTC
TRBV28	-	TRBJ1-3	-	CASLMGYSSGNTIYF	TGTGCCAGCTTGATGGGCTATTCCTCTGGAAACACCATATATTTT
TRBV29-1	TRBD1	TRBJ1-1	-	CSVAGGWDTEAFF	TGCAGCGTTGCAGGGGGCTGGGACACTGAAGCTTTCTTT
TRBV19	TRBD1	TRBJ1-2	-	CASNQGQGAGGYTF	TGTGCCAGCAACCAGGGACAGGGGGCAGGTGGCTACACCTTC
TRBV28	-	TRBJ2-7	few	CASSFGTLSYEQYF	TGTGCCAGCAGTTTTGGGACACTCTCCTACGAGCAGTACTTC
TRBV30	TRBD2	TRBJ2-7	-	CAWNSGRAGYEQYF	TGTGCCTGGAATAGCGGGAGGGCTGGCTACGAGCAGTACTTC
TRBV6-1	TRBD1	TRBJ1-4	few	CASRRDRDREKLFF	TGTGCCAGCAGACGTGACAGGGACCGAGAAAAACTGTTTTTT
TRBV30	-	TRBJ2-7	-	CAWRGLEQYF	TGTGCCTGGAGAGGACTCGAGCAGTACTTC
TRBV30	-	TRBJ1-4	-	CAWSREANEKLFF	TGTGCCTGGAGTAGAGAGGCGAATGAAAAACTGTTTTTT
TRBV4-1	TRBD1	TRBJ1-5	-	CASSLDRGQVSNQPQHF	TGCGCCAGCAGCCTAGACAGGGGGCAGGTGAGCAATCAGCCCCAGCATTTT
TRBV28	TRBD2	TRBJ2-1	-	CASSLGSASGRNEQFF	TGTGCCAGCAGTTTAGGGTCAGCTAGCGGGAGGAATGAGCAGTTCTTC
TRBV11-2	-	TRBJ1-3	-	CASNPVSGNTIYF	TGTGCCAGCAATCCGGTCTCTGGAAACACCATATATTTT
TRBV6-6	TRBD1	TRBJ1-5	-	CASGYRGHNQPQHF	TGTGCCAGCGGTTACAGGGGGCACAATCAGCCCCAGCATTTT
TRBV2	TRBD2	TRBJ2-1	-	CASSPPGTSGSNEQFF	TGTGCCAGCAGCCCCCCGGGGACTAGCGGGAGCAATGAGCAGTTCTTC